The 23 T cell receptor beta chains below come from one sample, sequenced in a study of T-cell memory formation after mild COVID-19. Using its own MiXCR run on the 5' RACE reads, TCRdb lists one record per CDR3 protein. This sample has around 300,000 distinct CDR3 sequences, with 10% to 15% found just once. Sequenced input: PBMCs or a T cell subset sorted from them (not recorded which). Receptor source: a man in his late teens or twenties who had mild COVID-19 (a few samples of this study predate the infection). Cell type and time point are not known.

This clonotype was observed a few times. The chain carries TRBV6-6 and TRBJ1-3, with 8 bases identical to TRBD1. The V and J ends lost 2 bases and 3 bases, in that order; junction bases with no gene match: 6. The V gene's germline CDR1 is MNHNY and CDR2 SVGAGI (reference sequence). The CDR3 is 16 amino acids. Written as DNA, the CDR3 is TGTGCCAGCAGTTACACCGGGACAGGAGTTGGAAACACCATATATTTT. This gives the protein CASSYTGTGVGNTIYF.

The chain employs TRBV18 and TRBJ2-3; D is undetermined. This CDR3 has 13 amino acids. Germline assignment: CDR1 KGHSH and CDR2 LQKENI. Deletions cut 2 bases from V and 6 bases from J, with 9 bases between. The chain's CDR3 is CASSPNPRDTQYF. The DNA for the CDR3 is TGTGCCAGCTCACCAAACCCCCGCGATACGCAGTATTTT.

This clonotype was observed a handful of times. The chain couples TRBV9 to TRBJ2-1; D tentatively fits TRBD1 or TRBD2 (6 bases each). V was trimmed by 0 bases and J by 10 bases, leaving 23 bases between them. The germline gives CDR1 SGDLS, CDR2 YYNGEE. The CDR3 covers 17 residues. The CDR3 DNA sequence: TGTGCCAGCAGCGTAGCTCGCGGGACTGGGACCAGGGGAGAGCAGTTCTTC. It yields the protein CASSVARGTGTRGEQFF.

The chain has TRBV11-2 and TRBJ2-1; TRBD2 agrees at 8 bases. V dropped 1 base and J dropped 3; count of bases not matched to a gene: 5. Germline CDR1 SGHAT, CDR2 FQNNGV. This CDR3 comprises 16 residues. The DNA of the CDR3 is TGTGCCAGCAGCTTAGCTACGGGACTAGTCTACAATGAGCAGTTCTTC. It codes for CASSLATGLVYNEQFF.

V is TRBV15 and J is TRBJ2-3; D perhaps matches TRBD2 (5 bases). Germline V CDR1 and CDR2: LNHNV, YYDKDF (reference sequence). The V end was cut by 0 bases, the J end by 6 bases, with 22 bases between. CDR3 size: 18 residues. The CDR3 loop reads CATSRDGEPLAAHDTQYF. For the CDR3, the DNA is TGTGCCACCAGCAGAGATGGCGAGCCTCTAGCCGCACACGATACGCAGTATTTT. Full variable domain (outside the CDR3, taken from reference TRBV15 and TRBJ2-3): DAMVIQNPRYQVTQFGKPVTLSCSQTLNHNVMYWYQQKSSQAPKLLFHYYDKDFNNEADTPDNFQSRRPNTSFCFLDIRSPGLGDTAMYLCATSRDGEPLAAHDTQYFGPGTRLTVL.

This clonotype was seen a handful of times. The CDR3 nucleotides are TGTGCCAGTAAATTTGGGAGGGAGCAGTTCTTC. As protein: CASKFGREQFF. The V call is TRBV19, the J call TRBJ2-1; tentative D call: TRBD2 (6 bases). The CDR3 is 11 residues long. Germline CDR1 is LNHDA and CDR2 is SQIVND (reference sequence). With 7 bases removed from V and 10 bases from J, the gap between germline ends came to 11 bases. Complete variable domain (other parts from reference TRBV19 and TRBJ2-1): DGGITQSPKYLFRKEGQNVTLSCEQNLNHDAMYWYRQDPGQGLRLIYYSQIVNDFQKGDIAEGYSVSREKKESFPLTVTSAQKNPTAFYLCASKFGREQFFGPGTRLTVL.

This clonotype has ten or more counts. The gene calls are TRBV7-6 and TRBJ2-1; perhaps TRBD1 as D (6 bases). The CDR3 covers 15 residues. V lost 7 bases to trimming and J lost 5 bases, with 18 bases between them. Germline-derived CDR1 and CDR2 are SGHVS and FNYEAQ. The CDR3 region is CASTEGGVWNNEQFF. Written as DNA, the CDR3 is TGTGCCAGCACCGAAGGGGGAGTTTGGAACAATGAGCAGTTCTTC. The entire variable domain, with the rest obtained from reference TRBV7-6 and TRBJ2-1, is as follows: GAGVSQSPRYKVTKRGQDVALRCDPISGHVSLYWYRQALGQGPEFLTYFNYEAQQDKSGLPNDRFSAERPEGSISTLTIQRTEQRDSAMYRCASTEGGVWNNEQFFGPGTRLTVL.

This clonotype was found a few times. CDR3 sequence reads: CASSRRGTGLREQYF. DNA for the CDR3: TGTGCCAGCAGCCGCCGTGGGACAGGGCTTCGGGAGCAGTACTTC. The chain carries TRBV12-3 or TRBV12-4 and TRBJ2-7, with 9 bases lining up with TRBD1. The CDR3 runs 15 residues. Trimming cost V 6 bases and J 7 bases; bases outside gene matches: 13.

The rearrangement uses TRBV10-3 and TRBJ1-2; D is ambiguous. This CDR3 has 16 residues. Looked up from germline, CDR1 is ENHRY and CDR2 is SYGVKD. Trimming shortened V by 0 bases and J by 8 bases, and 19 bases separated the two germline ends. Here the CDR3 DNA reads TGTGCCATCAGTGAGTCGGGCCAGGCTACCTCCTGGGGCTACACCTTC. It translates to CAISESGQATSWGYTF.

The V call is TRBV7-9, the J call TRBJ2-1; 7 bases match TRBD2. Losses at the gene ends were 5 bases for V and 9 bases for J; bases not matched to a gene: 7. The CDR3 is 13 residues long. Germline assignment: CDR1 SEHNR and CDR2 FQNEAQ (reference sequence). The CDR3 reads CASSTQRGTEQFF. The CDR3 coding sequence is TGTGCCAGCAGCACCCAGCGGGGAACTGAGCAGTTCTTC. The variable domain in full, completed from reference TRBV7-9 and TRBJ2-1, reads DTGVSQNPRHKITKRGQNVTFRCDPISEHNRLYWYRQTLGQGPEFLTYFQNEAQLEKSRLLSDRFSAERPKGSFSTLEIQRTEQGDSAMYLCASSTQRGTEQFFGPGTRLTVL.

This chain uses TRBV7-2 with TRBJ1-3; D is uncertain. The CDR3 is made up of 15 amino acids. CDR1 is SGHTA, CDR2 FQGNSA, per germline. Trimming took 0 bases from V and 2 from J, leaving 8 bases between them. CDR3 amino acids: CASSLASGTGNTIYF. The CDR3 DNA follows: TGTGCCAGCAGCTTAGCTTCGGGAACTGGAAACACCATATATTTT.

This clonotype was seen a few times. V gene TRBV7-2 combines with J gene TRBJ1-5; D unclear. V was trimmed by 3 bases and J by 5 bases, leaving 5 bases between them. The V gene's germline CDR1 is SGHTA and CDR2 FQGNSA. The CDR3 loop spans 12 amino acids. The CDR3 sequence is CASSFPHQPQHF. In DNA, the CDR3 is TGTGCCAGCAGCTTCCCTCATCAGCCCCAGCATTTT.

This chain links TRBV12-3 or TRBV12-4 with TRBJ1-5, with a possible D match to TRBD1 (5 bases). Trimming stripped 7 bases from V and 2 bases from J, with 27 bases between. The CDR3 sequence is 19 residues long. The CDR3 coding sequence is TGTGCCAGCACCGATCCCGCTGCAGGGTACACATCAGGCAATCAGCCCCAGCATTTT. This translates into CASTDPAAGYTSGNQPQHF.

This clonotype came up many times. This chain links TRBV4-3 with TRBJ2-5; D tentatively reads TRBD1 or TRBD2 (5 bases each). The germline CDR1 and CDR2 sequences are LGHNA and YSLEER. This CDR3 has 15 residues. V lost 0 bases, J lost 1 base, and 9 bases lay in between. The CDR3 bases are TGCGCCAGCAGCCAAGATATGAGGGGCCAAGAGACCCAGTACTTC. Translation: CASSQDMRGQETQYF.

This clonotype was seen ten or more times. V is TRBV7-3 and J is TRBJ2-3; 7 nucleotides agree with TRBD2. V dropped 3 bases and J dropped 1; count of bases not matched to a gene: 10. The CDR3 consists of 17 residues. CDR1 SGHTA and CDR2 FQGTGA come from the germline V gene. CDR3 DNA: TGTGCCAGCAGCTTTCGGCTTCGGGGGGACCGCACAGATACGCAGTATTTT. Amino acids: CASSFRLRGDRTDTQYF. The whole variable domain, filled in from reference TRBV7-3 and TRBJ2-3, reads GAGVSQTPSNKVTEKGKYVELRCDPISGHTALYWYRQSLGQGPEFLIYFQGTGAADDSGLPNDRFFAVRPEGSVSTLKIQRTERGDSAVYLCASSFRLRGDRTDTQYFGPGTRLTVL.

This clonotype came up many times. The J gene is TRBJ1-3, the V gene TRBV7-9; no definite D call. The CDR3 extends over 15 amino acids. Germline V CDR1 and CDR2: SEHNR, FQNEAQ (reference sequence). V was pared by 4 bases and J by 2 bases, with 12 bases between. The CDR3: CASSSRSGTGNTIYF. CDR3 bases: TGTGCCAGCAGCTCCCGGTCGGGCACTGGAAACACCATATATTTT.

This clonotype was counted a single time. The J gene is TRBJ2-5, the V gene TRBV2; TRBD2 might be the D (7 bases). V was trimmed by 10 bases and J by 5 bases, leaving 17 bases between them. The CDR3 loop spans 13 amino acids. CDR1 and CDR2 (germline): SNHLY, FYNNEI. DNA for the CDR3: TGTGCCACCAAGGGGGGGCGCGTGGAGACCCAGTACTTC. This codes for CATKGGRVETQYF.

This clonotype was picked up a small number of times. The chain employs TRBV28 and TRBJ2-5, with D possibly being TRBD2 (7 bases). This CDR3 has 13 amino acids. Germline V gene data show CDR1 as MDHEN and CDR2 as SYDVKM. V lost 8 bases and J lost 6, with 16 bases in between. CDR3 coding DNA: TGTGCCAGCTCACGGGGGGCCGGGAAGACCCAGTACTTC. It yields the protein CASSRGAGKTQYF. The full variable domain, with the rest looked up from reference TRBV28 and TRBJ2-5, is DVKVTQSSRYLVKRTGEKVFLECVQDMDHENMFWYRQDPGLGLRLIYFSYDVKMKEKGDIPEGYSVSREKKERFSLILESASTNQTSMYLCASSRGAGKTQYFGPGTRLLVL.

V is TRBV30 and J is TRBJ2-1; D could derive from TRBD1 or TRBD2 (6 bases each). Germline lookup yields CDR1 GTSNPN and CDR2 SVGIG (reference sequence). The CDR3 length is 13 residues. The germline V and J ends were trimmed by 7 bases and 10 bases, with 20 bases remaining between them. For the CDR3, the DNA is TGTGCCTCCGATGGGGGGCTGCGAGGGGAGCAGTTCTTC. Translated, it gives CASDGGLRGEQFF.

This clonotype was counted only a few times. V and J are TRBV12-3 or TRBV12-4 and TRBJ2-2; D perhaps matches TRBD2 (6 bases). The CDR3 sequence is 15 residues long. The V end lost 2 bases, the J end lost 7 bases, and 14 bases lay between the germline ends. CDR3 residues: CASSLRPGRIGELFF. The CDR3 DNA sequence: TGTGCCAGCAGTTTACGCCCAGGGAGGATCGGGGAGCTGTTTTTT.

The chain is built from TRBV30 and TRBJ2-7; D is perhaps TRBD1 or TRBD2 (5 bases each). The CDR3 contains 12 residues. V was clipped by 2 bases and J by 4 bases, with 9 bases between them. CDR1 is GTSNPN and CDR2 is SVGIG in the germline V gene (reference sequence). The CDR3: CAWSPGGYEQYF. CDR3 DNA: TGTGCCTGGAGTCCTGGGGGATACGAGCAGTACTTC.

This chain connects TRBV12-3 or TRBV12-4 to TRBJ2-2; D ambiguous. The V gene lost 6 bases and the J gene lost 7 bases, with 9 bases spanning the gap. The CDR3 has 12 amino acids. The CDR3 is CASRGSVGELFF. For the CDR3, the DNA is TGTGCCAGCAGGGGGTCCGTCGGGGAGCTGTTTTTT.

This clonotype was detected a few times. The chain combines TRBV18 with TRBJ1-2; 7 bases are shared with TRBD1. Germline CDR1 is KGHSH and CDR2 is LQKENI. The CDR3 has 13 amino acids. J was trimmed by 5 bases and V by 5 bases; bases with no gene match: 5. The CDR3 DNA sequence: TGTGCCAGCTCAACAGGACAGGTTTATGGCTACACCTTC. Its translation: CASSTGQVYGYTF.